This T cell receptor (beta chain) was sequenced during a study of T-cell memory formation after mild COVID-19. Concerning this clonotype: Its antigen remains unknown.

TCRdb processed the 5' RACE reads anew with MiXCR; each CDR3 protein has one entry. The sample lists roughly 310,000 distinct CDR3 sequences; more than 15% were seen once. Trimming took 1 base from V and 6 from J, leaving 13 bases between them. Germline V gives CDR1 LGHNA, CDR2 YNFKEQ. This CDR3 has 15 amino acids. Study-level points and caveats: Pre-infection memory harbored some responding clones, suggesting cross-reactive memory joined. Contracting clones, day 15 to 85, had balanced CD4/CD8, and later expanders favored CD4+.

Sample: PBMCs or a T cell subset sorted from them (not recorded which). V and J are TRBV4-2 and TRBJ1-5; TRBD1 might be the D (5 bases). The origin of this receptor is a young man who had mild COVID-19 (a few samples of this study predate the infection). Cell type and time point are not known. CDR3 sequence reads: CASSQVMGDRQPQHF. The CDR3 DNA sequence: TGTGCCAGCAGCCAAGTAATGGGGGACCGTCAGCCCCAGCATTTT.